This paragraph reports one T cell receptor (beta chain). The data belong to a study of neoadjuvant anti-PD-1 for oral cavity cancer. The CDR3 has 17 residues. Germline V gene sequence: CDR1 MNHEY, CDR2 SMNVEV (reference sequence). Unmatched junction bases numbered 5, after V lost 0 bases and J lost 0 bases. The data were produced by immunoSEQ multiplex PCR, yet TCRdb's version contains in-frame clones alone and is incomplete. The sample has about 42,000 clones, 77% seen once. Stated time point: after neoadjuvant nivolumab, at surgical resection. The chain is built from TRBV27 and TRBJ1-3; 7 nucleotides match TRBD1. Source: PBMCs, taken after nivolumab (anti-PD-1) treatment. The receptor comes from a person between 40 and 85 years old with oral cavity squamous cell carcinoma. CDR3 in DNA: TGTGCCAGCAGTTTATCAGGACAGGTCCTCTCTGGAAACACCATATATTTT. This sequence encodes CASSLSGQVLSGNTIYF.